Listed below are T cell receptor beta chains from one sample, sequenced in a study of blood T cell repertoires in COVID-19. TCRdb keeps only in-frame clones here, not all; method: immunoSEQ multiplex PCR. The table lists about 69,000 clones, approximately 79% of them singletons, with around 47% in the top ten. Sequencing was performed on peripheral blood. These receptors all come from a human donor in a cohort sampled during active COVID-19. Both conserved end residues are part of each CDR3.

TRBJ1-2 | TRBV6-1 | CASSESEQGLRGYTF
TRBJ2-2 | TRBV10-3 | CAIRMGDRGTGELFF
TRBJ1-2 | TRBV3-1/TRBV3-2 | CASSRRSYGYTF
TRBJ1-5 | TRBV19 | CASSMGGPTNQPQHF
TRBJ1-2 | TRBV6-5 | CASTFSGGNSYGYTF
TRBJ2-7 | TRBV6-5 | CASSSSNRVAYEQYF
TRBJ1-1 | TRBV7-9 | CASTLQGGDTEAFF
TRBJ2-1 | TRBV28 | CASSLTGTGYNEQFF
TRBJ1-2 | TRBV6-6 | CASIGQGRYTF
TRBJ2-2 | TRBV19 | CASSGRTGASGELFF